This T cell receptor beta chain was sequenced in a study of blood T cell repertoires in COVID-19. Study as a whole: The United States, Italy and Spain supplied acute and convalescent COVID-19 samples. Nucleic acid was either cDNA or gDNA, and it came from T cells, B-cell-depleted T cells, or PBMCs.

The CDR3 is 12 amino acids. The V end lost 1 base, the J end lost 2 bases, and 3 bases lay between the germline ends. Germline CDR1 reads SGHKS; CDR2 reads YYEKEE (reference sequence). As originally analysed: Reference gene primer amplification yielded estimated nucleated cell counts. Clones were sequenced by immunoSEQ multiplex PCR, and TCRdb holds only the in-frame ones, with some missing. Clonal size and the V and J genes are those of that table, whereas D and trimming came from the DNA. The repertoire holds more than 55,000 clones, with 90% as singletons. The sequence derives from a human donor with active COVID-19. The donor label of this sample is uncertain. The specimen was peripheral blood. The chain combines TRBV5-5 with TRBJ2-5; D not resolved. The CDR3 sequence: CASSLQQETQYF. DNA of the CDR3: TGTGCCAGCAGCTTGCAGCAAGAGACCCAGTACTTC. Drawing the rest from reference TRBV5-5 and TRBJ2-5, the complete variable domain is DAGVTQSPTHLIKTRGQQVTLRCSPISGHKSVSWYQQVLGQGPQFIFQYYEKEERGRGNFPDRFSARQFPNYSSELNVNALLLGDSALYLCASSLQQETQYFGPGTRLLVL.